This TCR beta chain was identified in a study of spatial heterogeneity in lung cancer. The overall study: There were consistently more beta-chain sequences detected than alpha-chain sequences. Study results and caveats: There were more appearances of ubiquitous expanded tumor TCRs in blood at resection than at follow-up.

As to time point: sample taken at primary tumor resection. Just over 70 TRACERx patients with early, untreated non-small cell lung cancer donated samples. Whole RNA was taken from tumor, nontumor lung or frozen PBMC; it was then sequenced unsorted. In its sample, this clonotype ranks as medium-sized. No antigen is known for it. TCRdb called the 5' RACE reads again in MiXCR, with one record for every CDR3 protein. Among more than 20,000 distinct CDR3 sequences listed, around 4.3% were seen once. The length of the CDR3 is 13 residues. V was shortened by 0 bases and J by 3 bases, with 0 bases between the two germline ends. Germline V lookup: CDR1 SGHVS, CDR2 FQNEAQ.

J is TRBJ2-6 and V is TRBV7-8; unclear D gene. The sequenced sample was PBMCs, obtained at surgery. The clonotype comes from a male donor with early-stage non-small cell lung cancer. The CDR3 DNA reads TGTGCCAGCAGCTTAGCTGGGGCCAACGTCCTGACTTTC. This encodes CASSLAGANVLTF.